The entry below gives a single T cell receptor (beta chain) sequence along with its context. The antigen is not known. This record belongs to a study of cytomegalovirus exposure and HLA in healthy donors. Assay used: immunoSEQ multiplex PCR; TCRdb lists only in-frame clones, some missing. Of 150,000 to 200,000 clones listed, about 83% are singletons. Regarding the study as a whole: Overall, approximately 150 TCR beta chains were annotated as cytomegalovirus-associated.

V lost 2 bases to trimming and J lost 7 bases; unmatched junction nucleotides: 1. The CDR3 extends over 14 amino acids. The germline V gene encodes CDR1 PRHDT and CDR2 FYEKMQ (reference sequence). The specimen sequenced was PBMCs. The chain carries TRBV13 and TRBJ1-4, with TRBD1 identical over 10 bases. The source of this sequence is a young woman in good health and CMV-seronegative. The CDR3 bases are TGTGCCAGCAGCTTACGACAGGGGGCTGAAAAACTGTTTTTT. Translated, it gives CASSLRQGAEKLFF.